These 7 T cell receptor beta chains were sequenced from one sample in a study of blood T cell repertoires in COVID-19 (TCRdb year 2020). Libraries were constructed by the immunoSEQ multiplex PCR assay. TCRdb's version of the immuneACCESS table is confined to in-frame rearrangements and falls short of the full clone set. An unresolved V gene accounts for under half of the shortfall where checked; the remainder is of unknown origin. This sample has 95,000 to 100,000 clones in its table, and more than 70% of those were observed once. The top ten clones comprise around a tenth of the sample. The sample comprised peripheral blood. The receptors here all came from a woman in her twenties or thirties with acute or convalescent COVID-19.

The rearrangement uses TRBV2 and TRBJ1-3; no clear D gene. The CDR3 covers 13 residues. CDR1 and CDR2 from the germline V gene are SNHLY and FYNNEI. V was pared by 8 bases and J by 4 bases, with 12 bases between. CDR3 in amino acids: CASLTGSGNTIYF. The DNA of the CDR3 is TGTGCCAGCCTGACTGGCTCCGGAAACACCATATATTTT.

V and J are TRBV7-9 and TRBJ2-1; the D is unclear. The germline V and J ends were trimmed by 3 bases and 9 bases, with 12 bases remaining between them. CDR1 and CDR2 from the germline V gene are SEHNR and FQNEAQ (reference sequence). The CDR3 runs 13 residues. CDR3 bases: TGTGCCAGCAGCTTTAGTTCTGGCGGTGAGCAGTTCTTC. Translated, it gives CASSFSSGGEQFF. The full variable domain, completed using reference TRBV7-9 and TRBJ2-1, is DTGVSQNPRHKITKRGQNVTFRCDPISEHNRLYWYRQTLGQGPEFLTYFQNEAQLEKSRLLSDRFSAERPKGSFSTLEIQRTEQGDSAMYLCASSFSSGGEQFFGPGTRLTVL.

The chain combines TRBV11-2 with TRBJ1-2; the match to TRBD1 covers 9 bases. Trimming removed 5 bases from V and 4 bases from J; junction bases left unmatched: 11. CDR3 length equals 16 residues. The V gene's germline CDR1 is SGHAT and CDR2 FQNNGV. CDR3 bases: TGTGCCAGCAGCCCCGGGACAGGGATCCCCCTCTATGGCTACACCTTC. This sequence encodes CASSPGTGIPLYGYTF.

This chain links TRBV7-9 with TRBJ2-7; TRBD1 aligns across 11 bases. With 5 bases clipped from V and 2 bases from J, the junction kept 11 bases outside the gene matches. This CDR3 has 17 amino acids. Germline V lookup: CDR1 SEHNR, CDR2 FQNEAQ (reference sequence). The CDR3 spells CASSLTPGQGGTYEQYF. CDR3 nucleotide sequence: TGTGCCAGCAGCCTCACGCCGGGACAGGGGGGGACCTACGAGCAGTACTTC.

The rearrangement links TRBV7-9 to TRBJ1-3; D not certain. This CDR3 is built from 11 residues. The germline gives CDR1 SEHNR, CDR2 FQNEAQ (reference sequence). V lost 10 bases and J 4 bases, leaving 8 bases between the germline ends. The CDR3 coding sequence is TGTGCCACTATAGAAGGAAACACCATATATTTT. As protein: CATIEGNTIYF.

The gene calls are TRBV18 and TRBJ1-5, with 7 bases aligning to TRBD1. Germline assignment: CDR1 KGHSH and CDR2 LQKENI. V lost 2 bases, J lost 5 bases, and 3 bases stayed unmatched. CDR3 length: 14 residues. This CDR3 reads CASSPRGPDQPQHF. The CDR3 DNA follows: TGTGCCAGCTCACCAAGGGGGCCGGATCAGCCCCAGCATTTT.

With respect to this clone: It is likely a read error, because the conserved phenylalanine at the end of the CDR3 is missing. The DNA is left out, because the CDR3 cannot be placed on it with certainty; the CDR3 is given as TCRdb lists it. The CDR3 region is CASTRLGQRN. This chain uses TRBV6-5 with TRBJ1-5; the table's D call of TRBD1 was not tested on the DNA. The CDR3 extends over 10 residues, inclusive of both ends. CDR1 is MNHEY and CDR2 is SVGAGI in the germline V gene.